By proportion, the clone carrying this T cell receptor beta chain is medium-sized (0.01 to 0.1%). No antigen is known for it. Attached unique molecular identifiers marked individual cDNA molecules. TCRdb passed the 5' RACE reads through MiXCR, listing each CDR3 protein once. Here the sample spans 25,000 to 35,000 distinct CDR3 sequences, over 6.5% being singletons. This entry comes from a study of early T cells in non-severe SARS-CoV-2 infection. About the research overall: The authors sequenced bulk RNA from unsorted whole blood, leaving chains unpaired.

There are 17 residues in the CDR3. The V gene's germline CDR1 is LGHDT and CDR2 YNNKEL (reference sequence). V lost 4 bases and J lost 1, with 16 bases in between. Broader study findings: Using VDJdb, the matching emphasized anti-spike CD8 responses while missing private and CD4 specificities.

This sequence originates from an adult who was a healthcare worker with PCR-confirmed SARS-CoV-2 infection or an uninfected control (not recorded which). The chain uses TRBV3-1 and TRBJ2-2, with D tentatively TRBD2 (5 bases). The material sequenced was whole blood. The CDR3 protein is CASSRTRVLKNTGELFF. In DNA, the CDR3 is TGTGCCAGCAGCCGGACTCGTGTCTTAAAGAACACCGGGGAGCTGTTTTTT.